The present T cell receptor (beta chain) was sequenced within a study of blood T cell repertoires in COVID-19. Profiling relied on immunoSEQ multiplex PCR, and the TCRdb table lists in-frame clones only, not all of them. The sample lists tens of thousands of clones, 85% to 90% occurring once. Trimming cost V 1 base and J 7 bases, with 13 bases left between them. CDR1 is SNHLY, CDR2 FYNNEI, per germline. This CDR3 comprises 14 residues. Source material: peripheral blood. The source of this sequence is a woman in her sixties with active COVID-19. The rearrangement links TRBV2 to TRBJ1-2; D is perhaps TRBD1 (5 bases). In nucleotides, the CDR3 is TGTGCCAGCAGTGAAGGGGGGGGAGGGACTGGCTACACCTTC. Translating it yields CASSEGGGGTGYTF. The full variable domain, completed using reference TRBV2 and TRBJ1-2, is EPEVTQTPSHQVTQMGQEVILRCVPISNHLYFYWYRQILGQKVEFLVSFYNNEISEKSEIFDDQFSVERPDGSNFTLKIRSTKLEDSAMYFCASSEGGGGTGYTFGSGTRLTVV.